This T cell receptor beta chain was captured in a study of CXCR3-negative and CXCR3-positive naive CD8 T cells. About the research overall: TRB reads totalled about 150 million, about 1.5 +/- 0.3 million per library. Study-wide results and limits: Higher TRB CDR3 hydrophobicity marked CXCR3-positive naive cells relative to CXCR3-negative naive cells. Similarly elevated diversity marked both naive subsets, with memory CD8+ cells showing far lower diversity.

The authors made the TRB cDNA libraries by 5' RACE using UMI labels. TCRdb derives one entry per CDR3 protein from the 5' RACE reads, leaving out DNA. This listing includes 140,000 to 150,000 distinct CDR3 sequences. About this clonotype itself: The antigen remains undetermined.

Naive CD8+ T cells showed CD45RO-CCR7+CD27+CD95-. CDR3 size: 11 residues. This sequence originates from a human donor in good health. Some clones in this sample may be carry-over from other donors' samples. Sequences were obtained from naive CXCR3+ CD8+ T cells from blood. Subset indicated: CD45RO-CCR7+CD27+CD95- naive CD8+ T cells expressing CXCR3 (TNR3+). This chain connects TRBV12-3 or TRBV12-4 to TRBJ2-2. CDR3 sequence: CASSHTGELFF.